The 28 T cell receptor beta chains given below trace back to one sample, sequenced in a study of OX40 agonist ivuxolimab in advanced cancers. Assay: immunoSEQ multiplex PCR; the TCRdb copy retains only in-frame clones and omits some. The sample yields just over 20,000 clones, about 89% seen once. The material was CD4+ or CD8+ T cells sorted from blood, obtained in a trial of the OX40 agonist ivuxolimab. The receptors come from an adult with an advanced solid tumor such as melanoma, head and neck, liver or kidney cancer.

The rearrangement joins TRBV27 to TRBJ1-5, with D maybe TRBD1 (6 bases). With 3 bases removed from V and 6 bases from J, the gap between germline ends came to 12 bases. CDR1 is MNHEY and CDR2 is SMNVEV in the germline V gene (reference sequence). The CDR3 spans 14 residues. The CDR3 DNA follows: TGTGCCAGCAGTTTCTTGGGGGCCGGTCAGCCCCAGCATTTT. This codes for CASSFLGAGQPQHF.

V gene TRBV11-3 combines with J gene TRBJ1-6; D unresolved. CDR3 length equals 16 residues. From germline, CDR1 is SGHNT and CDR2 YENEEA. Trimming took off 6 bases at V and 5 bases at J, with 17 bases between the two ends. In nucleotides, the CDR3 is TGTGCCAGCAGTAGCCTATTAAGCCAAGATAATTCACCCCTCCACTTT. Translated: CASSSLLSQDNSPLHF.

J is TRBJ2-7 and V is TRBV13; TRBD1 matches 12 bases. The CDR3 covers 15 residues. The ends lost 4 bases at V and 5 bases at J; junction bases unmatched: 6. The germline V gene encodes CDR1 PRHDT and CDR2 FYEKMQ (reference sequence). In DNA form, the CDR3 reads TGTGCCAGCAGCTCCCCCGGGACAGGGGGCGACGAGCAGTACTTC. It encodes CASSSPGTGGDEQYF.

The chain is built from TRBV5-5 and TRBJ2-7; the match to TRBD1 covers 8 bases. The CDR3 loop spans 15 amino acids. Per the germline V gene, CDR1 is SGHKS and CDR2 is YYEKEE (reference sequence). With 2 bases clipped from V and 4 bases from J, the junction kept 8 bases outside the gene matches. CDR3 sequence (DNA): TGTGCCAGCAGCTTTTCGGGACAGGCACCATACGAGCAGTACTTC. Amino acid sequence: CASSFSGQAPYEQYF.

The CDR3: CASSFKVQGNEQFF. The CDR3, as DNA: TGTGCCAGCAGTTTCAAGGTACAGGGTAATGAGCAGTTCTTC. The chain uses TRBV27 and TRBJ2-1; possible D gene TRBD1, 6 bases. Trimming removed 3 bases at V and 7 bases at J, with 13 bases between. Germline V gene lookup returns CDR1 MNHEY and CDR2 SMNVEV (reference sequence). The CDR3 contains 14 residues.

CDR3 protein: CASSGGQVVTEAFF. As DNA, the CDR3 is TGTGCCAGCAGCGGTGGACAGGTTGTCACTGAAGCTTTCTTT. V and J are TRBV9 and TRBJ1-1; 7 bases align to TRBD1. The length of the CDR3 is 14 residues. Germline lookup yields CDR1 SGDLS and CDR2 YYNGEE. J lost 4 bases, V lost 3 bases, and 6 bases had no gene match. The full variable domain, rest sourced from reference TRBV9 and TRBJ1-1, is DSGVTQTPKHLITATGQRVTLRCSPRSGDLSVYWYQQSLDQGLQFLIQYYNGEERAKGNILERFSAQQFPDLHSELNLSSLELGDSALYFCASSGGQVVTEAFFGQGTRLTVV.

The chain couples TRBV7-2 to TRBJ2-7; D tentatively reads TRBD1 or TRBD2 (6 bases each). CDR1 and CDR2 from the germline V gene are SGHTA and FQGNSA. The CDR3 has 14 amino acids. With 1 base removed from V and 5 bases from J, the gap between germline ends came to 12 bases. CDR3 DNA sequence: TGTGCCAGCAGCTTAGTGGGGGGCTGGGACGAGCAGTACTTC. Protein: CASSLVGGWDEQYF.

The V gene is TRBV11-3, the J gene TRBJ2-2, with TRBD2 identical over 8 bases. The germline V gene has CDR1 SGHNT and CDR2 YENEEA. This CDR3 contains 16 residues. The V and J ends lost 3 bases and 6 bases, in that order; junction bases with no gene match: 9. DNA of the CDR3: TGTGCCAGCAGCTTTTATGACTTAGCGGGGTCCGGGGAGCTGTTTTTT. This sequence encodes CASSFYDLAGSGELFF.

This chain connects TRBV11-2 to TRBJ2-7, with D maybe TRBD1 (6 bases). Per germline, CDR1 SGHAT and CDR2 FQNNGV. This CDR3 spans 15 amino acids. V shed 6 bases and J shed 3 bases, with 18 bases lying between them. The CDR3 DNA follows: TGTGCCAGCAGTTATACAGGGACCCCTAGCTACGAGCAGTACTTC. This translates into CASSYTGTPSYEQYF.

V is TRBV19 and J is TRBJ1-1; D is uncertain. CDR1 and CDR2 (germline): LNHDA, SQIVND (reference sequence). The CDR3 is 14 residues long. The ends were cut back, 4 bases at V and 0 bases at J, with 9 bases in the middle. In DNA form, the CDR3 reads TGTGCCAGTAGTACCTACCCCATGAACACTGAAGCTTTCTTT. This gives the protein CASSTYPMNTEAFF.

Details on this clone: A junction boundary mismatches the germline segment, possibly from a read error. Different DNA sequences within this sample yield the same CDR3. The CDR3 nucleotides are TGTGCCTGGAGTGTACGAGGCCTTGGGGCTGAGGCTTTCTTT. Encoded protein: CAWSVRGLGAEAFF. This chain joins TRBV30 and TRBJ1-1, with D maybe TRBD1 (5 bases). CDR1 and CDR2 from the germline V gene are GTSNPN and SVGIG (reference sequence). The CDR3 sequence is 14 residues long.

The rearrangement joins TRBV5-1 to TRBJ2-3; D call uncertain. Trimming removed 0 bases from V and 2 bases from J, with 7 bases in between. The CDR3 loop spans 14 amino acids. Per germline, CDR1 SGHRS and CDR2 YFSETQ. In DNA, the CDR3 is TGCGCCAGCAGCTTGGGGGATTCCACAGATACGCAGTATTTT. This sequence encodes CASSLGDSTDTQYF.

This sequence joins TRBV29-1 and TRBJ2-7; 9 bases are shared with TRBD1. J lost 5 bases, V lost 4 bases, and 9 bases had no gene match. The CDR3 loop spans 14 amino acids. Germline V lookup: CDR1 SQVTM, CDR2 ANQGSEA. The CDR3 DNA follows: TGCAGCGTTGTAGGGGCGACAGGGGGAGACGAGCAGTACTTC. Protein sequence: CSVVGATGGDEQYF.

The rearrangement joins TRBV6-6 to TRBJ1-2, with D possibly being TRBD1 (5 bases). The CDR3 extends over 14 amino acids. Trimming left V 2 bases short and J 3 bases short, with 10 bases between. Germline V gene lookup returns CDR1 MNHNY and CDR2 SVGAGI (reference sequence). CDR3 amino acids: CASSYTGDYYGYTF. The DNA of the CDR3 is TGTGCCAGCAGTTACACTGGGGACTACTATGGCTACACCTTC.

The V and J genes are TRBV7-9 and TRBJ1-1, with D hard to call. The germline CDR1 and CDR2 sequences are SEHNR and FQNEAQ (reference sequence). Trimming cost V 0 bases and J 7 bases, with 15 bases left between them. The length of the CDR3 is 15 residues. The CDR3 DNA is TGTGCCAGCAGCTTAGCGGGGTCAGAGGATGTTGAAGCTTTCTTT. This gives the protein CASSLAGSEDVEAFF.

V and J are TRBV7-8 and TRBJ2-1; D is unclear. Between the trimmed V and J ends, which lost 5 bases and 3 bases, there was a span of 17 bases. Germline loops: CDR1 SGHVS, CDR2 FQNEAQ. The CDR3 sequence is 16 residues long. CDR3 loop: CASSQTLTQNYNEQFF. The CDR3 nucleotides read TGTGCCAGCAGCCAGACCCTGACCCAGAACTACAATGAGCAGTTCTTC. The full variable domain, rest sourced from reference TRBV7-8 and TRBJ2-1, is GAGVSQSPRYKVAKRGQDVALRCDPISGHVSLFWYQQALGQGPEFLTYFQNEAQLDKSGLPSDRFFAERPEGSVSTLKIQRTQQEDSAVYLCASSQTLTQNYNEQFFGPGTRLTVL.

The gene calls are TRBV7-6 and TRBJ2-7; no clear D gene. This CDR3 spans 14 amino acids. V lost 1 base and J 5 bases, leaving 12 bases between the germline ends. Germline V gene lookup returns CDR1 SGHVS and CDR2 FNYEAQ. The CDR3 loop reads CASSLGPGRDEQYF. CDR3 bases: TGTGCCAGCAGCTTAGGGCCAGGACGGGACGAGCAGTACTTC.

V usage is TRBV9 and J usage is TRBJ2-5; 13 nucleotides align to TRBD2. Germline loops: CDR1 SGDLS, CDR2 YYNGEE. The CDR3 length is 17 residues. After removal of 4 bases from V and 9 bases from J, the junction contained 15 bases not matched to a gene. The CDR3 is CASSPGLAGELLGAQYF. The CDR3 DNA follows: TGTGCCAGCAGCCCAGGACTAGCGGGGGAGCTCCTCGGAGCCCAGTACTTC.

The chain carries TRBV7-9 and TRBJ2-1; 10 bases fit TRBD1. The V and J ends lost 5 bases and 1 base, in that order; junction bases with no gene match: 8. Germline CDR1 is SEHNR and CDR2 is FQNEAQ (reference sequence). The CDR3 is made up of 17 amino acids. The CDR3 DNA reads TGTGCCAGCAGCCCTAGGACAGGGGGAGGGTCCTACAATGAGCAGTTCTTC. Protein product: CASSPRTGGGSYNEQFF. Variable domain in full (rest from reference TRBV7-9 and TRBJ2-1): DTGVSQNPRHKITKRGQNVTFRCDPISEHNRLYWYRQTLGQGPEFLTYFQNEAQLEKSRLLSDRFSAERPKGSFSTLEIQRTEQGDSAMYLCASSPRTGGGSYNEQFFGPGTRLTVL.

V is TRBV7-8 and J is TRBJ2-1, with D unclear. The V gene lost 3 bases and the J gene lost 5 bases, with 8 bases spanning the gap. The CDR3 sequence is 13 residues long. Germline V CDR1 and CDR2: SGHVS, FQNEAQ. The CDR3 bases are TGTGCCAGCAGCTTGGTGGAAAACAATGAGCAGTTCTTC. Its protein product is CASSLVENNEQFF.

The chain joins TRBV2 to TRBJ2-2; D may match TRBD1 or TRBD2 (6 bases each). V was cut by 7 bases and J by 3 bases, with 15 bases left in between. CDR1 is SNHLY and CDR2 is FYNNEI in the germline V gene. The CDR3 contains 15 residues. The CDR3 is CASTGSGGYTGELFF. CDR3 DNA sequence: TGTGCCAGCACTGGATCCGGGGGCTACACCGGGGAGCTGTTTTTT.

Here the CDR3 reads CASSSPSTAYNSPLHF. In nucleotides, the CDR3 is TGTGCCAGCAGTTCCCCCTCGACAGCCTATAATTCACCCCTCCACTTT. V usage is TRBV28 and J usage is TRBJ1-6, with D possibly matching TRBD1 (5 bases). Germline V gene lookup returns CDR1 MDHEN and CDR2 SYDVKM. The CDR3 loop spans 16 amino acids. Trimming left V 4 bases short and J 2 bases short, with 12 bases between. The variable domain in full, with the rest retrieved from reference TRBV28 and TRBJ1-6, is DVKVTQSSRYLVKRTGEKVFLECVQDMDHENMFWYRQDPGLGLRLIYFSYDVKMKEKGDIPEGYSVSREKKERFSLILESASTNQTSMYLCASSSPSTAYNSPLHFGNGTRLTVT.

The V gene is TRBV4-2, the J gene TRBJ1-4, with TRBD1 as a possible D gene (5 bases). CDR1 and CDR2 (germline): LGHNA, YNFKEQ. This CDR3 is built from 16 residues. V was trimmed by 3 bases and J by 7 bases, leaving 18 bases between them. The chain's CDR3 is CASSQALGGMGEKLFF. CDR3 nucleotide sequence: TGTGCCAGCAGCCAGGCCTTGGGGGGGATGGGTGAAAAACTGTTTTTT.

The chain has TRBV9 and TRBJ1-5; D remains unclear. This CDR3 has 14 residues. V dropped 0 bases and J dropped 1 base, with 5 bases sitting between them. Per the germline V gene, CDR1 is SGDLS and CDR2 is YYNGEE. The CDR3 reads CASSVDSSNQPQHF. CDR3 in DNA: TGTGCCAGCAGCGTAGATTCCAGCAATCAGCCCCAGCATTTT.

The chain has TRBV7-9 and TRBJ2-4; D is uncertain. Germline V gene sequence: CDR1 SEHNR, CDR2 FQNEAQ (reference sequence). This CDR3 contains 13 residues. Trimming took 1 base from V and 1 from J, leaving 2 bases between them. Here the CDR3 DNA reads TGTGCCAGCAGCTTAGGCGCCAAAAACATTCAGTACTTC. As protein: CASSLGAKNIQYF.

This rearrangement joins TRBV11-2 to TRBJ1-6; D not resolved. Trimming took 4 bases from V and 7 from J, leaving 17 bases between them. The CDR3 has 16 residues. Per the germline V gene, CDR1 is SGHAT and CDR2 is FQNNGV. CDR3: CASSSDGWGKNSPLHF. The CDR3 DNA follows: TGTGCCAGCAGCTCCGACGGATGGGGAAAGAATTCACCCCTCCACTTT.

This clone has just one count. This chain connects TRBV11-3 to TRBJ2-5, with 10 bases aligning to TRBD1. This CDR3 contains 14 residues. Trimming removed 4 bases from V and 5 bases from J; junction bases left unmatched: 4. Germline V gene sequence: CDR1 SGHNT, CDR2 YENEEA. The CDR3 bases are TGTGCCAGCAGCTCGACAGGGGGCGAGGAGACCCAGTACTTC. Its translation: CASSSTGGEETQYF. The entire variable domain, with the rest obtained from reference TRBV11-3 and TRBJ2-5, is as follows: EAGVVQSPRYKIIEKKQPVAFWCNPISGHNTLYWYLQNLGQGPELLIRYENEEAVDDSQLPKDRFSAERLKGVDSTLKIQPAELGDSAVYLCASSSTGGEETQYFGPGTRLLVL.

This sequence joins TRBV7-9 and TRBJ2-7; TRBD1 matches 8 bases. Trimming removed 5 bases from V and 5 bases from J; junction bases left unmatched: 11. CDR3 length: 15 residues. The germline V gene encodes CDR1 SEHNR and CDR2 FQNEAQ (reference sequence). The CDR3 spells CASSPGQGWGHEQYF. CDR3 coding DNA: TGTGCCAGCAGCCCTGGACAGGGTTGGGGTCACGAGCAGTACTTC.